A single sample gave rise to the 24 T cell receptor beta chains below, sequenced in a study of CD8+CD57+ T cells in acquired aplastic anemia. The template for TCR beta VDJ and CDR3 sequence profiling was genomic DNA. One entry per CDR3 protein, called by TCRdb with MiXCR from the reads. The table records hundreds of thousands of distinct CDR3 sequences, approximately 70% of them present only once. The specimen was sorted CD4+, CD8+, or CD8+CD57+ T cells (not recorded which) from PBMCs. These receptors came from a human donor in good health, serving as a control.

The chain uses TRBV20-1 and TRBJ2-1; the D gene could be TRBD1 or TRBD2 (5 bases each). CDR1 and CDR2 from the germline V gene are DFQATT and SNEGSKA (reference sequence). The ends were cut back, 3 bases at V and 6 bases at J, with 15 bases in the middle. The CDR3 has 14 residues. The CDR3 coding sequence is TGCAGTGCTAGGGACCCGGGGCGCGTCAATGAGCAGTTCTTC. Its protein is CSARDPGRVNEQFF.

This clonotype appeared many times. The chain is built from TRBV12-3 or TRBV12-4 and TRBJ2-3; 11 nucleotides line up with TRBD2. This CDR3 contains 16 residues. Trimming removed 7 bases from V and 2 bases from J; junction bases left unmatched: 8. The CDR3 nucleotides read TGTGCCAGCAACCCTTCTAGCGGGGGGATCACAGATACGCAGTATTTT. It is translated as CASNPSSGGITDTQYF.

In this sample, this clonotype turned up many times. The chain combines TRBV10-2 with TRBJ2-2, with 7 bases matching TRBD2. The V and J ends lost 5 bases and 4 bases, in that order; junction bases with no gene match: 7. Germline lookup yields CDR1 WSHSY and CDR2 SAAADI. The CDR3 sequence is 15 residues long. In nucleotides, the CDR3 is TGCGCCAGCAGTAAGACGGGGAGGGGCACCGGGGAGCTGTTTTTT. Its translation is CASSKTGRGTGELFF.

Points on this clonotype: Since no conserved phenylalanine or tryptophan closes the CDR3, a read error is the likely cause. No DNA is shown, since the ends of the CDR3 on it are uncertain; the CDR3 is the one TCRdb lists. V gene TRBV15 combines with J gene TRBJ2-5; the D segment call TRBD1 is taken from the table without a DNA check. Germline CDR1 LNHNV, CDR2 YYDKDF (reference sequence). The CDR3 region is 13 residues in length, termini included. CDR3: CATSIQARGVKYL.

V is TRBV29-1 and J is TRBJ1-1; D may be TRBD1 (6 bases). V lost 6 bases to trimming and J lost 5 bases, with 19 bases between them. Germline loops: CDR1 SQVTM, CDR2 ANQGSEA. The CDR3 consists of 14 residues. The DNA of the CDR3 is TGCAGCGTATACTCACAGGGACGTGGGACTGAAGCTTTCTTT. The encoded protein is CSVYSQGRGTEAFF.

The V call is TRBV7-2, the J call TRBJ1-5; possibly TRBD1 for D (5 bases). V lost 8 bases and J lost 2, with 13 bases in between. CDR1 SGHTA and CDR2 FQGNSA come from the germline V gene. The CDR3 loop spans 14 amino acids. Here the CDR3 reads CASGWGNGNQPQHF. In DNA form, the CDR3 reads TGTGCCAGCGGTTGGGGGAACGGCAATCAGCCCCAGCATTTT.

The J gene is TRBJ2-1, the V gene TRBV5-4; 9 nucleotides align to TRBD2. V was clipped by 4 bases and J by 7 bases; unmatched bases: 6. This CDR3 region has 14 residues. The germline V gene has CDR1 SGHNT and CDR2 YYREEE (reference sequence). CDR3 amino acids: CASSQSGGLNEQFF. CDR3 sequence (DNA): TGTGCCAGCAGCCAAAGCGGGGGGTTAAATGAGCAGTTCTTC.

As regards this clonotype: One junction end does not reproduce the germline sequence, and a read error may be involved. The V gene is TRBV7-2, the J gene TRBJ1-1; unclear D gene. The CDR3 is 13 residues long. Germline V gene data show CDR1 as SGHTA and CDR2 as FQGNSA. The CDR3 nucleotides read TGTGCCAGCAGTGTGGGTACGCTCAATGAAGCTCACTTT. This codes for CASSVGTLNEAHF. The entire variable domain, with the rest obtained from reference TRBV7-2 and TRBJ1-1, is as follows: GAGVSQSPSNKVTEKGKDVELRCDPISGHTALYWYRQSLGQGLEFLIYFQGNSAPDKSGLPSDRFSAERTGGSVSTLTIQRTQQEDSAVYLCASSVGTLNEAHFGQGTRLTVV.

In regard to this clonotype: The junction differs from germline at one of its ends, possibly a read error. The chain has TRBV9 and TRBJ2-7, with TRBD2 matching 8 bases. The CDR3 has 15 amino acids. Per germline, CDR1 SGDLS and CDR2 YYNGEE. As DNA, the CDR3 is TGCGCCAGCAGCGCGGGGGGAGTAAGGTCCAACGCGAAGTACTTC. Amino acids: CASSAGGVRSNAKYF. The entire variable domain, with the rest obtained from reference TRBV9 and TRBJ2-7, is as follows: DSGVTQTPKHLITATGQRVTLRCSPRSGDLSVYWYQQSLDQGLQFLIQYYNGEERAKGNILERFSAQQFPDLHSELNLSSLELGDSALYFCASSAGGVRSNAKYFGPGTRLTVT.

This clonotype was counted at least ten times. The chain joins TRBV19 to TRBJ2-5; D is ambiguous. V dropped 6 bases and J dropped 5 bases, with 16 bases sitting between them. This CDR3 spans 14 amino acids. Germline values: CDR1 LNHDA, CDR2 SQIVND (reference sequence). The CDR3 DNA reads as TGTGCCAGTAGCCTAGGTGTTTTAGGGGAGACCCAGTACTTC. Its protein is CASSLGVLGETQYF.

This clonotype was observed a few times. V and J are TRBV20-1 and TRBJ1-1; TRBD1 matches at 7 bases. Looked up from germline, CDR1 is DFQATT and CDR2 is SNEGSKA (reference sequence). V lost 3 bases to trimming and J lost 5 bases; unmatched junction nucleotides: 6. This CDR3 is 13 amino acids long. CDR3 bases: TGCAGTGCTAGTAAGGGGGCGTGGACTGAAGCTTTCTTT. Its protein product is CSASKGAWTEAFF.

A word on this clonotype: Relative to the germline gene, one junction end is altered; a read error may explain this. The chain joins TRBV7-2 to TRBJ1-2; the D gene is possibly TRBD1 (5 bases). The CDR3 contains 13 residues. Germline CDR1 is SGHTA and CDR2 is FQGNSA. The CDR3 loop reads CASSSQQAYSYTF. Written as DNA, the CDR3 is TGCGCCAGCAGCTCCCAACAGGCCTATAGCTACACCTTC. Based on the CDR3 plus reference TRBV7-2 and TRBJ1-2, the full variable domain is GAGVSQSPSNKVTEKGKDVELRCDPISGHTALYWYRQSLGQGLEFLIYFQGNSAPDKSGLPSDRFSAERTGGSVSTLTIQRTQQEDSAVYLCASSSQQAYSYTFGSGTRLTVV.

The chain employs TRBV12-3 or TRBV12-4 and TRBJ1-1, with D perhaps matching TRBD1 (6 bases). This CDR3 is 14 amino acids long. Trimming shortened V by 6 bases and J by 7 bases, and 18 bases separated the two germline ends. The CDR3 DNA sequence: TGTGCCAGCAGCATATCACGGACAGAACTTGAAGCTTTCTTT. Residues: CASSISRTELEAFF.

Of note for this clonotype: In this CDR3 the conserved last residue, phenylalanine or tryptophan, is missing, so a read error is likely. No DNA is shown, since the ends of the CDR3 on it are uncertain; the CDR3 is the one TCRdb lists. The V gene is TRBV12-3 or TRBV12-4, the J gene TRBJ1-1; the DNA was not used to check the table's D call, TRBD1. The CDR3 is made up of 13 amino acids, end residues included. CDR3 region: CASSAFGPGTRLL.

The chain links TRBV7-9 to TRBJ1-2, with TRBD1 identical over 9 bases. V gave up 5 bases and J gave up 0 bases; unmatched junction bases: 7. This CDR3 has 16 amino acids. From germline, CDR1 is SEHNR and CDR2 FQNEAQ (reference sequence). The CDR3 reads CASSPGTGSANYGYTF. CDR3 sequence (DNA): TGTGCCAGCAGCCCCGGGACAGGGAGCGCTAACTATGGCTACACCTTC.

The J gene is TRBJ1-6, the V gene TRBV29-1; D is unresolved. The germline V gene has CDR1 SQVTM and CDR2 ANQGSEA. Trimming pared 5 bases from V and 7 bases from J, leaving 12 bases between. This CDR3 contains 13 residues. CDR3 bases: TGCAGCGTTTTTGGTGGGGAAAATTCACCCCTCCACTTT. Its protein product is CSVFGGENSPLHF.

This chain connects TRBV12-3 or TRBV12-4 to TRBJ2-7; D not resolved. The end of the DNA aligns better with TRBJ2-5, so the J call may be wrong. The CDR3 loop spans 10 amino acids. CDR3: CASSSETQYF. DNA for the CDR3: TGTGCCAGCAGTTCCGAGACCCAGTACTTC.

As to this clonotype: One end of the junction varies from germline; a read error may be responsible. CDR3 nucleotide sequence: TGTGCCAGCAGCTTAATGGGGGGCGCCAGTGAAAAACCGTTC. This gives the protein CASSLMGGASEKPF. V gene TRBV7-2 combines with J gene TRBJ1-2; D might be TRBD1 (6 bases). There are 14 residues in the CDR3. Germline V gene sequence: CDR1 SGHTA, CDR2 FQGNSA.

The CDR3 reads CASIERVHGYTF. The CDR3 DNA reads as TGCGCCAGCATTGAACGAGTCCATGGCTACACCTTC. The V and J genes are TRBV10-2 and TRBJ1-2; no reliable D call. The V gene lost 7 bases and the J gene lost 6 bases, with 12 bases spanning the gap. The germline V gene has CDR1 WSHSY and CDR2 SAAADI. The length of the CDR3 is 12 residues.

In its sample, this clonotype was seen a few times. The chain couples TRBV25-1 to TRBJ2-2, with 10 bases that match TRBD2. V lost 6 bases and J lost 2; bases outside the gene matches: 3. The CDR3 loop spans 15 amino acids. Germline CDR1 MGHDK, CDR2 SYGVNS. The CDR3 nucleotides read TGTGCCAGCAGCGCTAGCGGGGGCAACACCGGGGAGCTGTTTTTT. Translating gives CASSASGGNTGELFF.

About this clonotype: A much larger clone differs by one base, so this may be a read error. The chain employs TRBV7-9 and TRBJ2-1; D possibly corresponds to TRBD2 (6 bases). The CDR3 contains 13 residues. The germline CDR1 and CDR2 sequences are SEHNR and FQNEAQ (reference sequence). Trimming took off 3 bases at V and 8 bases at J, with 11 bases between the two ends. CDR3 residues: CASSLRGVYEQFF. CDR3 coding DNA: TGTGCCAGCAGCTTGCGCGGGGTATATGAGCAGTTCTTC.

This clonotype was found a few times. J is TRBJ1-2 and V is TRBV9; D remains ambiguous. With 0 bases removed from V and 12 bases from J, the gap between germline ends came to 18 bases. Germline CDR1 is SGDLS and CDR2 is YYNGEE. The CDR3 runs to 14 residues. CDR3 protein: CASSVEGLSSGNTF. The CDR3, as DNA: TGTGCCAGCAGCGTAGAAGGCCTAAGCTCTGGAAACACCTTC.

To note about this clonotype: Mismatch with germline at one junction end may stem from a read error. V is TRBV7-2 and J is TRBJ2-7; D unresolved. The germline CDR1 and CDR2 sequences are SGHTA and FQGNSA. The CDR3 sequence is 14 residues long. Here the CDR3 reads CASSLSVNTEALFF. The CDR3 region has the DNA TGTGCCAGCAGCTTATCGGTAAACACTGAAGCTCTGTTTTTC.

The genes are TRBV9 and TRBJ1-1, with D uncertain. V gave up 1 base and J gave up 3 bases, with 19 bases separating them. From germline, CDR1 is SGDLS and CDR2 YYNGEE. The CDR3 extends over 17 amino acids. CDR3 in amino acids: CASSVPRKTGDDTEAFF. The DNA of the CDR3 is TGTGCCAGCAGCGTACCCCGCAAGACGGGAGATGACACTGAAGCTTTCTTT.